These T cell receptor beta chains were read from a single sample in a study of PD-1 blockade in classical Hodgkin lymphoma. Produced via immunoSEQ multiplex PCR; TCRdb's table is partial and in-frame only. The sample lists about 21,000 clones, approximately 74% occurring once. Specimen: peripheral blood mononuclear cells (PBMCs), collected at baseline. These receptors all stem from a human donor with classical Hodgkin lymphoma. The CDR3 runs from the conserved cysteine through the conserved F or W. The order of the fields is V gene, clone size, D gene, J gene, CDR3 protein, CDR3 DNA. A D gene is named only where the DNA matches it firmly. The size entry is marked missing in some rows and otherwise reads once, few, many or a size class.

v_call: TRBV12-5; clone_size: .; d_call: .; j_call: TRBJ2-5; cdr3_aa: CASGSGNLDKTQYF; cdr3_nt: TGTGCTAGTGGGTCCGGGAATTTGGACAAGACCCAGTACTTC
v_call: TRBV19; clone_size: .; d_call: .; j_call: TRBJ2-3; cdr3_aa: CASSILGIGGADTQYF; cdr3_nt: TGTGCCAGTAGTATCTTAGGGATCGGTGGCGCAGATACGCAGTATTTT
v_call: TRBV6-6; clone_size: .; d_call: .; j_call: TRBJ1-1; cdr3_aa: CASSINSFGTEAFF; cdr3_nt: TGTGCCAGCAGTATCAACAGTTTTGGCACTGAAGCTTTCTTT
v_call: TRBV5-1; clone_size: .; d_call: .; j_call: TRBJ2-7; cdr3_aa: CASSYSGYPYEQYF; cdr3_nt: TGCGCCAGCAGCTATAGCGGTTACCCCTACGAGCAGTACTTC
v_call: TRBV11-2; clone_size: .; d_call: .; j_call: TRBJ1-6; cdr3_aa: CASSSLTRGNSPLHF; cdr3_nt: TGTGCCAGCAGCTCATTGACGAGGGGTAATTCACCCCTCCACTTT
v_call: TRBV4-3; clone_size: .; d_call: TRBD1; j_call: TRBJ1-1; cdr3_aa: CASSHGRDRGLSEAFF; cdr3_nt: TGCGCCAGCAGCCATGGCCGGGACAGGGGGCTCTCTGAAGCTTTCTTT
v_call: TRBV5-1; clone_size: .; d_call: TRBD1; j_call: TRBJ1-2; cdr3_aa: CASSSTGDRGYGYTF; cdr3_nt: TGCGCCAGCAGCTCGACAGGGGATCGAGGCTATGGCTACACCTTC
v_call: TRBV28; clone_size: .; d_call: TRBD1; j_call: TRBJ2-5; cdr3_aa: CASSLATGSLKLQETQYF; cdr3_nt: TGTGCCAGCAGTTTAGCGACAGGGTCTCTGAAACTCCAAGAGACCCAGTACTTC
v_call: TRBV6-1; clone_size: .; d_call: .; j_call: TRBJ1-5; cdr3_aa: CASSELGLYNQPQHF; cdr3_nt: TGTGCCAGCAGTGAATTAGGGCTATACAATCAGCCCCAGCATTTT
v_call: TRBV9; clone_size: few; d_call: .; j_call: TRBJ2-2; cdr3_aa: CASSVGGASGTGELFF; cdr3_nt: TGTGCCAGCAGCGTAGGTGGGGCAAGCGGTACCGGGGAGCTGTTTTTT
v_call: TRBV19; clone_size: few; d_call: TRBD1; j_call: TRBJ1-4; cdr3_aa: CASSILGQGTGANEKLFF; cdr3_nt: TGTGCCAGTAGTATCCTGGGACAGGGAACCGGGGCAAATGAAAAACTGTTTTTT
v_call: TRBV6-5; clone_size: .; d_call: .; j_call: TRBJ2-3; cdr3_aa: CASSSEGVSDTQYF; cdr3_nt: TGTGCCAGCAGTTCAGAGGGCGTATCCGATACGCAGTATTTT
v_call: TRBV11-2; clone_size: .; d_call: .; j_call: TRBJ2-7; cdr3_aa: CASSFRTAGEQYF; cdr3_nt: TGTGCCAGCAGCTTTCGGACTGCTGGCGAGCAGTACTTC
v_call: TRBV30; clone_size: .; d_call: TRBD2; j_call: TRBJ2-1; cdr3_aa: CAWNLAGGRKNEQFF; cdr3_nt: TGTGCCTGGAATTTAGCGGGAGGGCGAAAAAATGAGCAGTTCTTC
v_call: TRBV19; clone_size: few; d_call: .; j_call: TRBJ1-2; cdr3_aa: CASSIDGGVDYTF; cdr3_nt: TGTGCCAGTAGTATAGATGGAGGGGTGGACTACACCTTC
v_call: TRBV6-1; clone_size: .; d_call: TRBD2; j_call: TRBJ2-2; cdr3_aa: CASSVPSGGFTGELFF; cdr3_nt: TGTGCCAGCAGTGTTCCTAGCGGGGGCTTCACCGGGGAGCTGTTTTTT
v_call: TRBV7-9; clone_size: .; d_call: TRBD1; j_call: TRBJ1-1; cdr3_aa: CASSFPAGGPPEAFF; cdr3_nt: TGTGCCAGCAGCTTCCCGGCAGGGGGGCCTCCGGAAGCTTTCTTT
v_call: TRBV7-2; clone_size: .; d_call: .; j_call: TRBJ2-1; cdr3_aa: CASSLVGSGGEQFF; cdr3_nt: TGTGCCAGCAGCTTAGTGGGGAGTGGAGGTGAGCAGTTCTTC
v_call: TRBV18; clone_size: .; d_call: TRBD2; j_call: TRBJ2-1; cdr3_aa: CASSPRRLAGGRAYNEQFF; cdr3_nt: TGTGCCAGCTCACCACGGAGACTAGCGGGAGGTAGGGCCTACAATGAGCAGTTCTTC
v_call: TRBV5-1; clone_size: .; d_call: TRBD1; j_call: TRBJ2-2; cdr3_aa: CASRLLLTGGNTGELFF; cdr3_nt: TGCGCCAGCAGACTCCTCTTGACAGGGGGAAACACCGGGGAGCTGTTTTTT
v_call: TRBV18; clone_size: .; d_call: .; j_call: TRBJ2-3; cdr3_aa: CASSPLDSGSRPSTDTQYF; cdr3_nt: TGTGCCAGCTCACCTCTGGACTCGGGGAGCCGACCTAGCACAGATACGCAGTATTTT
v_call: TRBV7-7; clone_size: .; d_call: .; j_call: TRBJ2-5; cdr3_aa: CASSLAEASQETQYF; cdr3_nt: TGTGCCAGCAGCTTAGCGGAGGCCAGCCAAGAGACCCAGTACTTC
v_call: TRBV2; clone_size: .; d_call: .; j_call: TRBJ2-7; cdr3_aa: CASRQTIYEQYF; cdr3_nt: TGTGCCAGCAGGCAGACTATCTACGAGCAGTACTTC
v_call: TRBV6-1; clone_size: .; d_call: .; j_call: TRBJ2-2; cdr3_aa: CASSRPPIGELFF; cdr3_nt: TGTGCCAGCAGTCGTCCCCCTATCGGGGAGCTGTTTTTT
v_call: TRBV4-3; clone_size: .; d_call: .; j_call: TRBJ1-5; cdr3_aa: CASSQSRAPRQPQHF; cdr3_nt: TGCGCCAGCAGCCAAAGTAGGGCACCTCGGCAGCCCCAGCATTTT
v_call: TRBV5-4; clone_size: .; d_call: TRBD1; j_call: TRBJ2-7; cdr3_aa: CASSSRDRDLDEQYF; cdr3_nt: TGTGCCAGCAGCTCCCGGGACAGGGATTTGGACGAGCAGTACTTC
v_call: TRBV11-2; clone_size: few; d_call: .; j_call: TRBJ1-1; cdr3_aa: CASSFPTVNTEAFF; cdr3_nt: TGTGCCAGCAGCTTCCCGACAGTGAACACTGAAGCTTTCTTT
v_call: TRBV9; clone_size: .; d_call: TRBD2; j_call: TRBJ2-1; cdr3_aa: CASSLTGTTGDEQFF; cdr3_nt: TGTGCCAGCAGCCTTACCGGGACTACGGGCGATGAGCAGTTCTTC
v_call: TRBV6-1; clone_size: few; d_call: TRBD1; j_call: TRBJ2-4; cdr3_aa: CASGDSQYF; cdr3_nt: TGTGCCAGCGGGGACAGTCAGTACTTC
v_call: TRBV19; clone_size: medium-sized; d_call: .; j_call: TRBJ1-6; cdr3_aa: CASSLMDQSFNSPLHF; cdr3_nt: TGTGCCAGTAGCCTTATGGACCAGAGCTTCAATTCACCCCTCCACTTT
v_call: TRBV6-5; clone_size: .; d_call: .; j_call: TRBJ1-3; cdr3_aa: CASSYSWGLSGNTIYF; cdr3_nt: TGTGCCAGCAGTTACTCGTGGGGGCTTAGTGGAAACACCATATATTTT
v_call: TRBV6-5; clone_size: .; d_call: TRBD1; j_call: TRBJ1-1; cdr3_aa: CASRPRQGNTEAFF; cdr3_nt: TGTGCCAGCAGACCCCGACAGGGGAACACTGAAGCTTTCTTT
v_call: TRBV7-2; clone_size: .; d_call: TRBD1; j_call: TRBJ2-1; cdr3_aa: CASSLEPGGYNEQFF; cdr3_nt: TGTGCCAGCAGCTTAGAACCAGGGGGTTACAATGAGCAGTTCTTC
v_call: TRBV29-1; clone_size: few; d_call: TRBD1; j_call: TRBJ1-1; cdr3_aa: CSVGQAPNTEAFF; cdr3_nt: TGCAGCGTCGGACAGGCCCCGAACACTGAAGCTTTCTTT
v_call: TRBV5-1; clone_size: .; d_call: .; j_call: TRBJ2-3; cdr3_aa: CASSDGTPSTDTQYF; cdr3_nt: TGCGCCAGCAGCGATGGGACGCCTAGCACAGATACGCAGTATTTT
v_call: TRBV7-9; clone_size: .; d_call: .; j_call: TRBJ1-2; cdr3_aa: CASSLDVLILAYGYTF; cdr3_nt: TGTGCCAGCAGCTTAGACGTCCTAATATTGGCCTATGGCTACACCTTC
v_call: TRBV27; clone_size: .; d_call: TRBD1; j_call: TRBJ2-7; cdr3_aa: CASSLLPDRGPGEQYF; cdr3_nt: TGTGCCAGCAGTTTACTCCCGGACAGGGGACCTGGCGAGCAGTACTTC
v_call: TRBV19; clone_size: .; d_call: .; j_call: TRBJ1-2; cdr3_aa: CASSIARGAAYGYTF; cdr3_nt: TGTGCCAGTAGTATAGCGCGGGGGGCCGCCTATGGCTACACCTTC
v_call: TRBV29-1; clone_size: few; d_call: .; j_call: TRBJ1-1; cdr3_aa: CSAMNTEAFF; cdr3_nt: TGCAGCGCCATGAACACTGAAGCTTTCTTT
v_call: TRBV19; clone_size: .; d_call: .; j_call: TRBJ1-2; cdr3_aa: CASSIVGQRGYGYTF; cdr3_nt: TGTGCCAGTAGTATAGTTGGACAGAGAGGCTATGGCTACACCTTC
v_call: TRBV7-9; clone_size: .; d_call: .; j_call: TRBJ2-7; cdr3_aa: CASSPLGRSRFYEQYF; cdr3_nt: TGTGCCAGCAGCCCCCTCGGACGGAGCCGGTTCTACGAGCAGTACTTC
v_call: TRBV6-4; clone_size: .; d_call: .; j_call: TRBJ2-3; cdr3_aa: CASSETGTDTQYF; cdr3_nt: TGTGCCAGCAGTGAAACGGGGACAGATACGCAGTATTTT
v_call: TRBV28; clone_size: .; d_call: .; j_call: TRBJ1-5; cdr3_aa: CASSLSGNGNQPQHF; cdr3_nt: TGTGCCAGCAGTTTATCCGGGAATGGCAATCAGCCCCAGCATTTT
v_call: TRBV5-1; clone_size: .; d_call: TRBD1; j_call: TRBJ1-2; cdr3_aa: CASRTGTGIYGYTF; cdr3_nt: TGCGCCAGCAGGACCGGGACAGGGATTTATGGCTACACCTTC
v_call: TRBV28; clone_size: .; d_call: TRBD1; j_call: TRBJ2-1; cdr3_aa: CASSLGQGRRVYNEQFF; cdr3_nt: TGTGCCAGCAGTCTAGGACAGGGAAGAAGGGTCTACAATGAGCAGTTCTTC
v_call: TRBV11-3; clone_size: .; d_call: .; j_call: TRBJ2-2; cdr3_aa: CASSLRAGSTGELFF; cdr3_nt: TGTGCCAGCAGCTTAAGGGCAGGATCCACCGGGGAGCTGTTTTTT
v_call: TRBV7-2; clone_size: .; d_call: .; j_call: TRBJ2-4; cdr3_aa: CASSLWVAKNIQYF; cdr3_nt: TGTGCCAGCAGCCTATGGGTAGCCAAAAACATTCAGTACTTC
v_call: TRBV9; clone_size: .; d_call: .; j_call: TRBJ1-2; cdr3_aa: CASSQDSAYGYTF; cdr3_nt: TGTGCCAGCAGCCAGGACAGTGCATATGGCTACACCTTC
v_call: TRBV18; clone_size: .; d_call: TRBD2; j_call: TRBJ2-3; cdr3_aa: CASSPRLAGVSDTQYF; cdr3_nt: TGTGCCAGCTCACCCAGACTAGCGGGAGTTTCAGATACGCAGTATTTT
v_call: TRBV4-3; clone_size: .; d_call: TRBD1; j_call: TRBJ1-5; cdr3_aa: CASSPLEDRGQSAQHF; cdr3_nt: TGCGCCAGCAGCCCCTTAGAGGACAGGGGGCAATCAGCCCAGCATTTT
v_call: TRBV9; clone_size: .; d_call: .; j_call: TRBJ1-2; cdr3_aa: CASSATGSYGYTF; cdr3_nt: TGTGCCAGCAGCGCCACCGGGTCCTATGGCTACACCTTC
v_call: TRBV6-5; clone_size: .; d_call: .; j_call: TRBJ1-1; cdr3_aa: CASREGGADEAFF; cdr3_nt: TGTGCCAGCAGGGAAGGGGGGGCGGACGAAGCTTTCTTT
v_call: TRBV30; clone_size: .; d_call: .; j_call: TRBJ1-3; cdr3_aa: CAWSLLLDPSGNTIYF; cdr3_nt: TGTGCCTGGAGTCTACTCTTAGATCCCTCTGGAAACACCATATATTTT
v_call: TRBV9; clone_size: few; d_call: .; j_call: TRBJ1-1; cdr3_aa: CASSVFGTGDEAFF; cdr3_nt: TGTGCCAGCAGCGTATTCGGGACCGGGGATGAAGCTTTCTTT
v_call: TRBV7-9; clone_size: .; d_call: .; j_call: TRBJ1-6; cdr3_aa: CASSLGYSPLHF; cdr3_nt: TGTGCCAGCAGCTTGGGGTATTCACCCCTCCACTTT
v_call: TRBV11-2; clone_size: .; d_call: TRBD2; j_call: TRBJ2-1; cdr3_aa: CASSLLGLAGGQYYNEQFF; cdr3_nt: TGTGCCAGCAGCTTATTGGGACTAGCGGGGGGCCAGTACTACAATGAGCAGTTCTTC
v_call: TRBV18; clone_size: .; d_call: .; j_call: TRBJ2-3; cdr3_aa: CASSPRTLSTDTQYF; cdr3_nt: TGTGCCAGCTCACCTAGGACACTTAGCACAGATACGCAGTATTTT
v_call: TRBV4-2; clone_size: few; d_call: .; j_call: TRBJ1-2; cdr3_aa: CASSQPWTRYGYTF; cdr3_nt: TGTGCCAGCAGCCAACCCTGGACACGCTATGGCTACACCTTC
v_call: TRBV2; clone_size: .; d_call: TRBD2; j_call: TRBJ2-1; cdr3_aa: CASSRLAGGNEQFF; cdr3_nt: TGTGCCAGCAGTCGACTAGCGGGGGGAAATGAGCAGTTCTTC
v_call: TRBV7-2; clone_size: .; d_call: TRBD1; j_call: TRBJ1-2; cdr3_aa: CASSLVQGAGGYTF; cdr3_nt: TGTGCCAGCAGCTTAGTCCAGGGGGCAGGTGGCTACACCTTC